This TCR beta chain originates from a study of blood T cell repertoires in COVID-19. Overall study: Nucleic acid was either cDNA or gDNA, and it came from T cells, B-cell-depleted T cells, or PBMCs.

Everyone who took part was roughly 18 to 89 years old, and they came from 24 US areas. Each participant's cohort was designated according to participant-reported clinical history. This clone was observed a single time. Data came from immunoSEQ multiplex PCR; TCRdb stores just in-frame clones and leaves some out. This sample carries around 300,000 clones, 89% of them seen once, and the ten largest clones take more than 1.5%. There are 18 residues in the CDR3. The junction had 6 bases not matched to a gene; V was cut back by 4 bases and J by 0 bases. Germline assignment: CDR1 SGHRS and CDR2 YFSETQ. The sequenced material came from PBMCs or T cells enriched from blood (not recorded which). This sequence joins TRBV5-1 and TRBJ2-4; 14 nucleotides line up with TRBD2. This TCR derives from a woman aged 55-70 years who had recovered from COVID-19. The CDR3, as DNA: TGCGCCAGCAGCCAGGGGACTAGCGGGGGTCTAGCCAAAAACATTCAGTACTTC. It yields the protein CASSQGTSGGLAKNIQYF.